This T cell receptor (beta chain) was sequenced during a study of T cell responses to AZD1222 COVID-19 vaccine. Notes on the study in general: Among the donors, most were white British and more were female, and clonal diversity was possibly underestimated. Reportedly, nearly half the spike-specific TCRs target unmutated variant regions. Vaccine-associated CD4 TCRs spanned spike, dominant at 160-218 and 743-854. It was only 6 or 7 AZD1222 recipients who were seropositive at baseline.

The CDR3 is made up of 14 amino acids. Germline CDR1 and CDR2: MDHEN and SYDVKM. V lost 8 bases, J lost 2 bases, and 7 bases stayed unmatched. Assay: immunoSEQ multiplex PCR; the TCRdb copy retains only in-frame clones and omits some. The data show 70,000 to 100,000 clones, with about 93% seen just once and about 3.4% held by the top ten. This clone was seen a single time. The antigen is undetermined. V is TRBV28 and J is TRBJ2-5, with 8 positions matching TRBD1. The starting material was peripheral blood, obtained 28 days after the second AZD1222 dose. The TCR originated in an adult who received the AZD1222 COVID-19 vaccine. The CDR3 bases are TGTGCCAGCGGGGCAGGGGGCCAACAAGAGACCCAGTACTTC. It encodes CASGAGGQQETQYF.